These 3 T cell receptor beta chains were sequenced from one sample in a study of blood T cell repertoires in COVID-19. Assay: immunoSEQ multiplex PCR; the TCRdb copy retains only in-frame clones and omits some. The sample includes roughly 250,000 clones, 83% of them seen just once. The sample was peripheral blood. The source is a woman between 50 and 59 years old with acute or convalescent COVID-19.

The chain joins TRBV5-6 to TRBJ1-1, with D perhaps TRBD1 (6 bases). The CDR3 extends over 14 amino acids. CDR1 is SGHDT and CDR2 is YYEEEE in the germline V gene. Trimming shortened V by 0 bases and J by 5 bases, and 11 bases separated the two germline ends. The CDR3 loop reads CASSLEWGTTEAFF. CDR3 DNA: TGTGCCAGCAGCTTGGAGTGGGGGACAACTGAAGCTTTCTTT.

The rearrangement uses TRBV12-5 and TRBJ1-1; TRBD1 might be the D (5 bases). The CDR3 has 15 amino acids. Trimming left V 4 bases short and J 6 bases short, with 18 bases between. Germline CDR1 LGHNT, CDR2 FRNRAP. The CDR3 DNA reads as TGTGCTAGTGGTTCGCCTCGTGGGGCTGGACCTGAAGCTTTCTTT. Translated, it gives CASGSPRGAGPEAFF.

The DNA of the CDR3 is TGTGCCACCAGTGATTTGGGACAGGGGGCCAATGAGCAGTTCTTC. It codes for CATSDLGQGANEQFF. The chain has TRBV24-1 and TRBJ2-1; 11 bases agree with TRBD1. Germline CDR1 reads KGHDR; CDR2 reads SFDVKD. This CDR3 has 15 amino acids. V dropped 0 bases and J dropped 6; count of bases not matched to a gene: 0.